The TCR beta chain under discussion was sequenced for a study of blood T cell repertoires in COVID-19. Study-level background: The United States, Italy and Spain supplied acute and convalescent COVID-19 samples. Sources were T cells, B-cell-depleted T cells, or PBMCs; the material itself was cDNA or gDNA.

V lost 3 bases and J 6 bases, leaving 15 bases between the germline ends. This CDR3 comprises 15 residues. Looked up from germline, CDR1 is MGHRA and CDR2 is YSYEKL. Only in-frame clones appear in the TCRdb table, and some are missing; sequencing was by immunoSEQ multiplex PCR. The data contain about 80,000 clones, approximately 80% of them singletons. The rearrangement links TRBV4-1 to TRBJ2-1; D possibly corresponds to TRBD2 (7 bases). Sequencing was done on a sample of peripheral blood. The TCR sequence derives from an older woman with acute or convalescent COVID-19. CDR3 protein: CASSHIMGGANEQFF. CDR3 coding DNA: TGCGCCAGCAGCCACATCATGGGGGGGGCCAATGAGCAGTTCTTC.